A single sample is the source of the 20 T cell receptor beta chains below, sequenced in a study of CD8 T cells in ankylosing spondylitis. Findings and caveats of the study: Roughly eight highly homologous variants made up a TCR beta motif that seemed to typify ankylosing spondylitis blood.

Using its own MiXCR run on the 5' RACE reads, TCRdb lists one record per CDR3 protein. This table has some 330,000 distinct CDR3 sequences, less than 10% appearing once. These receptors lack a known antigen. Sequencing was done on a sample of blood, either unsorted or a sorted T cell fraction (not recorded which). The receptors were gathered from a male donor with ankylosing spondylitis.

At least ten counts were recorded for this clonotype. The rearrangement links TRBV5-1 to TRBJ2-1; 13 bases line up with TRBD2. Germline lookup yields CDR1 SGHRS and CDR2 YFSETQ. The CDR3 is made up of 16 amino acids. The V segment lost 6 bases and the J segment 5 bases; nucleotides outside the gene matches: 8. In DNA, the CDR3 is TGCGCCAGCACCCCACTGACTAGCGGGAGGCACAATGAGCAGTTCTTC. This sequence encodes CASTPLTSGRHNEQFF.

This clonotype was detected a few times. The chain combines TRBV20-1 with TRBJ1-1, with 7 bases matching TRBD1. V shed 3 bases and J 2 bases; nucleotides not matched to a gene: 3. The CDR3 runs to 13 residues. The germline gives CDR1 DFQATT, CDR2 SNEGSKA (reference sequence). CDR3 protein: CSASRQGNTEAFF. The CDR3, as DNA: TGCAGTGCTAGCCGACAGGGTAACACTGAAGCTTTCTTT.

The V call is TRBV11-2, the J call TRBJ2-1; possibly TRBD1 for D (5 bases). Germline lookup yields CDR1 SGHAT and CDR2 FQNNGV. Trimming took 5 bases from V and 0 from J, leaving 17 bases between them. This CDR3 has 17 amino acids. The CDR3 loop reads CASSPRQLFSSYNEQFF. CDR3 in DNA: TGTGCCAGCAGCCCACGACAGCTCTTCAGCTCCTACAATGAGCAGTTCTTC.

This clonotype occurred many times. The J gene is TRBJ2-5, the V gene TRBV18; 13 nucleotides match TRBD2. Germline CDR1 KGHSH, CDR2 LQKENI. The CDR3 sequence is 16 residues long. Germline trimming cut 2 bases from V and 5 bases from J; bases unmatched to any gene: 5. CDR3 coding DNA: TGTGCCAGCTCACCATCCACTAGCGGGAGGGCGGAGACCCAGTACTTC. Amino acid sequence: CASSPSTSGRAETQYF.

This clonotype was counted ten times or more. Here the CDR3 DNA reads TGCGCCAGCAGCTTCACTGGACAGAGCAATCAGCCCCAGCATTTT. This codes for CASSFTGQSNQPQHF. The chain uses TRBV5-1 and TRBJ1-5, with D perhaps matching TRBD1 (6 bases). V shed 2 bases and J shed 1 base, with 10 bases lying between them. The CDR3 is 15 residues long. Per germline, CDR1 SGHRS and CDR2 YFSETQ.

The rearrangement joins TRBV29-1 to TRBJ1-4; D is ambiguous. The CDR3 totals 11 residues. Trimming stripped 4 bases from V and 8 bases from J, with 8 bases between. The germline V gene has CDR1 SQVTM and CDR2 ANQGSEA. The CDR3 spells CSVAGDEKLFF. The CDR3, as DNA: TGCAGCGTTGCCGGAGACGAAAAACTGTTTTTT.

The rearrangement uses TRBV5-1 and TRBJ2-2; TRBD1 agrees at 9 bases. With V trimmed by 1 base and J by 4 bases, 5 bases remained unmatched. The length of the CDR3 is 16 residues. Germline CDR1 SGHRS, CDR2 YFSETQ. CDR3: CASSLYGTGSTGELFF. As DNA, the CDR3 is TGCGCCAGCAGCTTGTACGGGACAGGGTCCACCGGGGAGCTGTTTTTT.

This clonotype was counted only a few times. The rearrangement links TRBV14 to TRBJ1-6, with TRBD1 as a possible D gene (5 bases). This CDR3 spans 13 amino acids. Between the trimmed V and J ends, which lost 0 bases and 8 bases, there was a span of 5 bases. Germline V gene sequence: CDR1 SGHDN, CDR2 FVKESK. CDR3 DNA: TGTGCCAGCAGCCAAGAGGGGCATTCACCCCTCCACTTT. This gives the protein CASSQEGHSPLHF.

The CDR3: CASSPLPDTGELFF. CDR3 DNA: TGTGCCAGCAGCCCTCTCCCCGACACCGGGGAGCTGTTTTTT. The chain employs TRBV7-3 and TRBJ2-2; D not resolved. The CDR3 runs to 14 residues. CDR1 is SGHTA, CDR2 FQGTGA, per germline. Trimming removed 5 bases from V and 3 bases from J, with 10 bases in between.

The genes are TRBV5-1 and TRBJ2-2; a weak D match, TRBD2 (6 bases). The CDR3 consists of 15 residues. Trimming pared 4 bases from V and 6 bases from J, leaving 16 bases between. Germline V gene sequence: CDR1 SGHRS, CDR2 YFSETQ. The CDR3 protein is CASSDPGVLPGELFF. CDR3 sequence (DNA): TGCGCCAGCAGCGACCCGGGAGTACTTCCCGGGGAGCTGTTTTTT.

This clonotype has just a few counts. The CDR3 DNA sequence: TGTGCCAGCTCACCACTTGGCGGGGACATAGCCAAAAACATTCAGTACTTC. Translation gives CASSPLGGDIAKNIQYF. The rearrangement joins TRBV18 to TRBJ2-4; D assignment may be TRBD1 or TRBD2 (6 bases each). The CDR3 has 17 amino acids. The V gene's germline CDR1 is KGHSH and CDR2 LQKENI. Between the trimmed V and J ends, which lost 1 base and 0 bases, there was a span of 13 bases.

The CDR3: CSVGATYNEQFF. Here the CDR3 DNA reads TGCAGTGTGGGAGCAACCTACAATGAGCAGTTCTTC. The chain has TRBV20-1 and TRBJ2-1, with D perhaps matching TRBD2 (5 bases). This CDR3 is built from 12 residues. Trimming removed 7 bases from V and 2 bases from J, with 9 bases in between. Germline V gives CDR1 DFQATT, CDR2 SNEGSKA (reference sequence).

The chain combines TRBV20-1 with TRBJ2-2; TRBD2 agrees at 8 bases. The CDR3 loop spans 15 amino acids. The junction had 12 bases not matched to a gene; V was cut back by 5 bases and J by 7 bases. Germline V gives CDR1 DFQATT, CDR2 SNEGSKA (reference sequence). The CDR3 loop is CSAAREGPIGGELFF. The CDR3 DNA reads TGCAGTGCTGCCCGGGAGGGCCCAATTGGCGGGGAGCTGTTTTTT.

This clonotype was observed a few times. This CDR3 is CSVEGGTGSTDTQYF. The CDR3 DNA reads as TGCAGCGTTGAGGGCGGGACTGGGAGCACAGATACGCAGTATTTT. The genes are TRBV29-1 and TRBJ2-3, with D possibly TRBD2 on 6 matching bases. Germline loops: CDR1 SQVTM, CDR2 ANQGSEA. The CDR3 length is 15 residues. Trimming removed 3 bases at V and 0 bases at J, with 13 bases between.

The gene calls are TRBV5-1 and TRBJ2-5; D gene uncertain. The CDR3 loop spans 13 amino acids. V gave up 3 bases and J gave up 0 bases, with 6 bases separating them. Germline V gene lookup returns CDR1 SGHRS and CDR2 YFSETQ. The CDR3 bases are TGCGCCAGCAGCTCATTGTACCAAGAGACCCAGTACTTC. This sequence encodes CASSSLYQETQYF.

The chain couples TRBV19 to TRBJ2-1, with 12 bases lining up with TRBD2. The CDR3 extends over 16 amino acids. The J segment lost 5 bases and the V segment lost 4 bases, leaving 6 bases of the junction unmatched. In germline, CDR1 is LNHDA, CDR2 SQIVND (reference sequence). This chain's CDR3 is CASSNLRTSGDNEQFF. The CDR3, as DNA: TGTGCCAGTAGTAATCTGAGGACTAGCGGGGACAATGAGCAGTTCTTC.

This clonotype was observed many times. V is TRBV28 and J is TRBJ1-5; D may be TRBD1 (6 bases). The germline CDR1 and CDR2 sequences are MDHEN and SYDVKM. V was pared by 8 bases and J by 2 bases, with 13 bases between. The CDR3 length is 14 residues. The CDR3 sequence is CASGRGFGNQPQHF. Written as DNA, the CDR3 is TGTGCCAGCGGCAGGGGTTTTGGCAATCAGCCCCAGCATTTT.

The rearrangement joins TRBV5-5 to TRBJ2-1; 9 bases align to TRBD2. Germline trimming cut 0 bases from V and 2 bases from J; bases unmatched to any gene: 3. This CDR3 is 16 amino acids long. The germline V gene encodes CDR1 SGHKS and CDR2 YYEKEE (reference sequence). CDR3 in amino acids: CASSLGASGAYNEQFF. In nucleotides, the CDR3 is TGTGCCAGCAGCTTGGGGGCTAGCGGGGCCTACAATGAGCAGTTCTTC. Looking up the rest from reference TRBV5-5 and TRBJ2-1 gives the full variable domain: DAGVTQSPTHLIKTRGQQVTLRCSPISGHKSVSWYQQVLGQGPQFIFQYYEKEERGRGNFPDRFSARQFPNYSSELNVNALLLGDSALYLCASSLGASGAYNEQFFGPGTRLTVL.

The DNA of the CDR3 is TGTGCCAGCAGCTCCCCCGGACTAGCGGGAGATCATGAGCAGTTCTTC. Encoded protein: CASSSPGLAGDHEQFF. The gene calls are TRBV5-4 and TRBJ2-1; 13 positions match TRBD2. Germline CDR1 SGHNT, CDR2 YYREEE (reference sequence). CDR3 length: 16 residues. V lost 3 bases and J lost 8; bases outside the gene matches: 8.

This clonotype was picked up a small number of times. This sequence joins TRBV14 and TRBJ2-3, with D possibly being TRBD1 (6 bases). Trimming removed 2 bases from V and 6 bases from J, with 15 bases in between. The length of the CDR3 is 15 residues. Per germline, CDR1 SGHDN and CDR2 FVKESK. The CDR3, as DNA: TGTGCCAGCAGCCAAACGAGCTCCCAGGGGGATACGCAGTATTTT. Protein sequence: CASSQTSSQGDTQYF.